The rows below give T cell receptor beta chains drawn from one sample of a study of blood T cell repertoires in COVID-19. The data were produced by immunoSEQ multiplex PCR, yet TCRdb's version contains in-frame clones alone and is incomplete. The sample consists of some 210,000 clones, just over 90% of them appearing once. Input material: peripheral blood. These receptors all come from a man younger than 40 with acute or convalescent COVID-19. The CDR3 runs from the conserved cysteine through the conserved F or W. The order of the fields is clone size, J gene, V gene, D gene, CDR3 DNA, CDR3 protein. A D gene is named only where the DNA matches it firmly. The size field is filled for only some rows; it gives once, few, many or a size class.

clone_size: NA
j_call: TRBJ2-1
v_call: TRBV9
d_call: NA
cdr3_nt: TGTGCCAGCAGCACGGTTACAGGCTACAATGAGCAGTTCTTC
cdr3_aa: CASSTVTGYNEQFF

clone_size: once
j_call: TRBJ2-1
v_call: TRBV12-5
d_call: TRBD1
cdr3_nt: TGTGCTAGTGGAGTGACAGGGAGTAGGGACGAGCAGTTCTTC
cdr3_aa: CASGVTGSRDEQFF

clone_size: NA
j_call: TRBJ1-4
v_call: TRBV6-5
d_call: NA
cdr3_nt: TGTGCCAGCAGTTATAGGCGGGGTGAAAAACTGTTTTTT
cdr3_aa: CASSYRRGEKLFF

clone_size: NA
j_call: TRBJ2-3
v_call: TRBV29-1
d_call: NA
cdr3_nt: TGCAGCGTTGTGGAGAGCACAGATACGCAGTATTTT
cdr3_aa: CSVVESTDTQYF

clone_size: many
j_call: TRBJ2-1
v_call: TRBV27
d_call: NA
cdr3_nt: TGTGCCAGCAGAACGGGAGTAAATGAGCAGTTCTTC
cdr3_aa: CASRTGVNEQFF

clone_size: once
j_call: TRBJ2-7
v_call: TRBV7-6
d_call: TRBD1
cdr3_nt: TGTGCCAGCAGCCCTCAACCCGGGACAGCCTCCTACGAGCAGTACTTC
cdr3_aa: CASSPQPGTASYEQYF

clone_size: NA
j_call: TRBJ1-1
v_call: TRBV30
d_call: NA
cdr3_nt: TGTGCCTGTGAGTGGGCAGAAGCTTTCTTT
cdr3_aa: CACEWAEAFF

clone_size: NA
j_call: TRBJ1-1
v_call: TRBV7-9
d_call: NA
cdr3_nt: TGTGCCAGCAGCAGGGGGGCGCCTGAAGCTTTCTTT
cdr3_aa: CASSRGAPEAFF

clone_size: NA
j_call: TRBJ1-6
v_call: TRBV7-3
d_call: NA
cdr3_nt: TGTGCCAGCAGCTTTATGGGCTCACCCCTCCACTTT
cdr3_aa: CASSFMGSPLHF

clone_size: NA
j_call: TRBJ1-2
v_call: TRBV27
d_call: NA
cdr3_nt: TGTGCCAGCAGTTTAGCCCCAGGGCAGAGCCTCTATGGCTACACCTTC
cdr3_aa: CASSLAPGQSLYGYTF

clone_size: once
j_call: TRBJ1-2
v_call: TRBV28
d_call: NA
cdr3_nt: TGTGCCAGCAGTTTGTCGTTCGGCTACACCTTC
cdr3_aa: CASSLSFGYTF

clone_size: NA
j_call: TRBJ2-2
v_call: TRBV2
d_call: TRBD2
cdr3_nt: TGTGCCAGCGCTGGGGCTAGCGGGGGGTTGAACACCGGGGAGCTGTTTTTT
cdr3_aa: CASAGASGGLNTGELFF

clone_size: NA
j_call: TRBJ2-7
v_call: TRBV28
d_call: TRBD2
cdr3_nt: TGTGCCAGCAGGCCGGGGGGGGGAAGAACCGAGCAGTACTTC
cdr3_aa: CASRPGGGRTEQYF

clone_size: NA
j_call: TRBJ2-3
v_call: TRBV7-9
d_call: NA
cdr3_nt: TGTGCCAGCACCTCCTCGCTAGGTCGCACAGATACGCAGTATTTT
cdr3_aa: CASTSSLGRTDTQYF

clone_size: NA
j_call: TRBJ1-5
v_call: TRBV29-1
d_call: NA
cdr3_nt: TGCAGCGTCGGACAGCACAATCAGCCCCAGCATTTT
cdr3_aa: CSVGQHNQPQHF

clone_size: NA
j_call: TRBJ1-2
v_call: TRBV2
d_call: TRBD1
cdr3_nt: TGTGCCAGCGTAGGACAGGGGAGCCTCCAAGGCTACACCTTC
cdr3_aa: CASVGQGSLQGYTF

clone_size: NA
j_call: TRBJ2-1
v_call: TRBV28
d_call: TRBD2
cdr3_nt: TGTGCCAGCAGCCTTAGCGGGATAGGCTACAATGAGCAGTTCTTC
cdr3_aa: CASSLSGIGYNEQFF

clone_size: NA
j_call: TRBJ1-3
v_call: TRBV6-5
d_call: NA
cdr3_nt: TGTGCCAGCAGCAGGGGACACTACTCTGGAAACACCATATATTTT
cdr3_aa: CASSRGHYSGNTIYF

clone_size: NA
j_call: TRBJ2-7
v_call: TRBV3-1/TRBV3-2
d_call: TRBD2
cdr3_nt: TGTGCCAGCAGCCGCGGGACTAGCGGGATGGGCGAGCAGTACTTC
cdr3_aa: CASSRGTSGMGEQYF

clone_size: few
j_call: TRBJ2-7
v_call: TRBV4-2
d_call: NA
cdr3_nt: TGTGCCAGCAGCCCCAGACAGGCCTACGAGCAGTACTTC
cdr3_aa: CASSPRQAYEQYF

clone_size: NA
j_call: TRBJ1-5
v_call: TRBV3-1/TRBV3-2
d_call: NA
cdr3_nt: TGTGCCAGCAGCCAGGCTAGGGGCCAGCCCCAGCATTTT
cdr3_aa: CASSQARGQPQHF

clone_size: once
j_call: TRBJ1-2
v_call: TRBV29-1
d_call: NA
cdr3_nt: TGCAGCGTTGATAAGTCAGGGCAGGGCTATGGCTACACCTTC
cdr3_aa: CSVDKSGQGYGYTF

clone_size: NA
j_call: TRBJ2-5
v_call: TRBV19
d_call: TRBD1
cdr3_nt: TGTGCCAGTAGACAGGGGGGCTTGAAGAAAGAGACCCAGTACTTC
cdr3_aa: CASRQGGLKKETQYF

clone_size: NA
j_call: TRBJ2-3
v_call: TRBV7-3
d_call: NA
cdr3_nt: TGTGCCAGCAGCTCGGCGCCCGGGACAACTCAGTATTTT
cdr3_aa: CASSSAPGTTQYF

clone_size: NA
j_call: TRBJ1-6
v_call: TRBV29-1
d_call: NA
cdr3_nt: TGCAGCGTCAGGACTCTCTCCAGTAATTCACCCCTCCACTTT
cdr3_aa: CSVRTLSSNSPLHF

clone_size: NA
j_call: TRBJ2-7
v_call: TRBV5-1
d_call: TRBD2
cdr3_nt: TGCGCCAGCTGGAGGGGCGGGAGCCCCTACGAGCAGTACTTC
cdr3_aa: CASWRGGSPYEQYF

clone_size: NA
j_call: TRBJ1-1
v_call: TRBV12-3/TRBV12-4
d_call: NA
cdr3_nt: TGTGCCAGCAGTTTGCTGGGGGCCACTGAAGCTTTCTTT
cdr3_aa: CASSLLGATEAFF

clone_size: NA
j_call: TRBJ2-2
v_call: TRBV19
d_call: TRBD1
cdr3_nt: TGTGCCAGTAGTATAAGGGGACAGGGAGTCGTTGGGGAGCTGTTTTTT
cdr3_aa: CASSIRGQGVVGELFF

clone_size: NA
j_call: TRBJ2-5
v_call: TRBV19
d_call: TRBD1
cdr3_nt: TGTGCCAGTAGTTCTCTCCGGGACAGGGGTCGAGAGACCCAGTACTTC
cdr3_aa: CASSSLRDRGRETQYF

clone_size: NA
j_call: TRBJ2-2
v_call: TRBV12-3/TRBV12-4
d_call: NA
cdr3_nt: TGTGCCAGCAAACTCTTGGCCGGGGAGCTGTTTTTT
cdr3_aa: CASKLLAGELFF

clone_size: NA
j_call: TRBJ2-7
v_call: TRBV7-9
d_call: NA
cdr3_nt: TGTGCCAGCAGCCCGATAGACAGGACCTACGAGCAGTACTTC
cdr3_aa: CASSPIDRTYEQYF

clone_size: once
j_call: TRBJ2-3
v_call: TRBV6-2/TRBV6-3
d_call: TRBD2
cdr3_nt: TGTGCCAGCAGTCGGAGCGGGGGGGCCTTAACAGATACGCAGTATTTT
cdr3_aa: CASSRSGGALTDTQYF

clone_size: NA
j_call: TRBJ1-5
v_call: TRBV4-1
d_call: NA
cdr3_nt: TGCGCCAGCAGCTCGGAGGGAGGGGCCCAGAGCAATCAGCCCCAGCATTTT
cdr3_aa: CASSSEGGAQSNQPQHF

clone_size: NA
j_call: TRBJ1-2
v_call: TRBV10-2
d_call: NA
cdr3_nt: TGCGCTACCAGACCGTCTGGGCAGGGTGGCTATGGCTACACCTTC
cdr3_aa: CATRPSGQGGYGYTF

clone_size: NA
j_call: TRBJ1-1
v_call: TRBV4-2
d_call: NA
cdr3_nt: TGTGCCAGCAGCCAAGATCGGGGTCGCGATACTGAAGCTTTCTTT
cdr3_aa: CASSQDRGRDTEAFF

clone_size: NA
j_call: TRBJ2-5
v_call: TRBV10-3
d_call: TRBD2
cdr3_nt: TGTGCCATCAGTACTACTAGCGGCGGGACCCAGTACTTC
cdr3_aa: CAISTTSGGTQYF

clone_size: NA
j_call: TRBJ2-3
v_call: TRBV7-3
d_call: NA
cdr3_nt: TGTGCCAGCAGCTCGCAGGGGACACCGCGAGATACGCAGTATTTT
cdr3_aa: CASSSQGTPRDTQYF

clone_size: NA
j_call: TRBJ2-4
v_call: TRBV5-1
d_call: NA
cdr3_nt: TGCGCCAGCAGTTCGACTAGGGGACCGACTGGCATTCAGTACTTC
cdr3_aa: CASSSTRGPTGIQYF

clone_size: NA
j_call: TRBJ1-2
v_call: TRBV5-5
d_call: NA
cdr3_nt: TGTGCCAGCAGCTTGGGGGCAGGAGGGAACTATGGCTACACCTTC
cdr3_aa: CASSLGAGGNYGYTF

clone_size: NA
j_call: TRBJ2-1
v_call: TRBV7-3
d_call: TRBD1
cdr3_nt: TGTGCCAGCAGCTTAATCGGGACAGGGGGCTACAATGAGCAGTTCTTC
cdr3_aa: CASSLIGTGGYNEQFF

clone_size: NA
j_call: TRBJ1-6
v_call: TRBV6-6
d_call: NA
cdr3_nt: TGTGCCAGCAGTTCGGTGAGCTCCTATAATTCACCCCTCCACTTT
cdr3_aa: CASSSVSSYNSPLHF

clone_size: NA
j_call: TRBJ2-5
v_call: TRBV11-2
d_call: TRBD2
cdr3_nt: TGTGCCAGCAGCACCAGGACTAGCGGCAAAGAGACCCAGTACTTC
cdr3_aa: CASSTRTSGKETQYF

clone_size: NA
j_call: TRBJ1-2
v_call: TRBV6-5
d_call: TRBD1
cdr3_nt: TGTGCCAGCAGACTCACAGGGGGATATGGCTACACCTTC
cdr3_aa: CASRLTGGYGYTF

clone_size: NA
j_call: TRBJ1-1
v_call: TRBV29-1
d_call: NA
cdr3_nt: TGCAGCCTCCGGAGTATGAACACTGAAGCTTTCTTT
cdr3_aa: CSLRSMNTEAFF

clone_size: NA
j_call: TRBJ1-1
v_call: TRBV6-5
d_call: NA
cdr3_nt: TGTGCCAGCAGTCTTCTACGCCAGGGGCACACTGAAGCTTTCTTT
cdr3_aa: CASSLLRQGHTEAFF

clone_size: NA
j_call: TRBJ2-1
v_call: TRBV7-3
d_call: NA
cdr3_nt: TGTGCCAGCAGCCTGGGCGATGAGCAGTTCTTC
cdr3_aa: CASSLGDEQFF

clone_size: NA
j_call: TRBJ2-2
v_call: TRBV19
d_call: TRBD1
cdr3_nt: TGTGCCAGTAGATCCGGACAGGGGTCAGGAGGGGAGCTGTTTTTT
cdr3_aa: CASRSGQGSGGELFF

clone_size: few
j_call: TRBJ1-2
v_call: TRBV7-2
d_call: NA
cdr3_nt: TGTGCCAGCAGCTTAGTATCGTCAGACCAGGGTGGCTACACCTTC
cdr3_aa: CASSLVSSDQGGYTF

clone_size: NA
j_call: TRBJ2-6
v_call: TRBV18
d_call: NA
cdr3_nt: TGTGCCAGCTCACCAAATCTACAGGTGTTCTCTGGGGCCAACGTCCTGACTTTC
cdr3_aa: CASSPNLQVFSGANVLTF

clone_size: NA
j_call: TRBJ1-5
v_call: TRBV29-1
d_call: NA
cdr3_nt: TGCAGCGTTGTTCTGTCAGATAGCAATCAGCCCCAGCATTTT
cdr3_aa: CSVVLSDSNQPQHF

clone_size: NA
j_call: TRBJ1-6
v_call: TRBV28
d_call: NA
cdr3_nt: TGTGCCAGCAGTTTCCGGGGGGTCAGCTCCTATAATTCACCCCTCCACTTT
cdr3_aa: CASSFRGVSSYNSPLHF

clone_size: NA
j_call: TRBJ2-1
v_call: TRBV28
d_call: NA
cdr3_nt: TGTGCCAGCAAAACTGCCCTCAATGAGCAGTTCTTC
cdr3_aa: CASKTALNEQFF

clone_size: few
j_call: TRBJ2-2
v_call: TRBV18
d_call: TRBD1
cdr3_nt: TGTGCCAGCCAACAGGGGACCGGGGAGCTGTTTTTT
cdr3_aa: CASQQGTGELFF

clone_size: NA
j_call: TRBJ2-1
v_call: TRBV14
d_call: NA
cdr3_nt: TGTGCCAGCAGCCCGACTTACAATGAGCAGTTCTTC
cdr3_aa: CASSPTYNEQFF

clone_size: once
j_call: TRBJ2-1
v_call: TRBV5-1
d_call: TRBD2
cdr3_nt: TGCGCCAGCAGCTTGGAGGGGCTAGCGGAAAATGAGCAGTTCTTC
cdr3_aa: CASSLEGLAENEQFF

clone_size: NA
j_call: TRBJ2-2
v_call: TRBV27
d_call: TRBD2
cdr3_nt: TGTGCCAGCAGCCCCGGGGGGACCGCCCCCGGGGAGCTGTTTTTT
cdr3_aa: CASSPGGTAPGELFF

clone_size: NA
j_call: TRBJ1-6
v_call: TRBV2
d_call: NA
cdr3_nt: TGTGCCAGCAGTGAACGGCAGGGAAATTCACCCCTCCACTTT
cdr3_aa: CASSERQGNSPLHF